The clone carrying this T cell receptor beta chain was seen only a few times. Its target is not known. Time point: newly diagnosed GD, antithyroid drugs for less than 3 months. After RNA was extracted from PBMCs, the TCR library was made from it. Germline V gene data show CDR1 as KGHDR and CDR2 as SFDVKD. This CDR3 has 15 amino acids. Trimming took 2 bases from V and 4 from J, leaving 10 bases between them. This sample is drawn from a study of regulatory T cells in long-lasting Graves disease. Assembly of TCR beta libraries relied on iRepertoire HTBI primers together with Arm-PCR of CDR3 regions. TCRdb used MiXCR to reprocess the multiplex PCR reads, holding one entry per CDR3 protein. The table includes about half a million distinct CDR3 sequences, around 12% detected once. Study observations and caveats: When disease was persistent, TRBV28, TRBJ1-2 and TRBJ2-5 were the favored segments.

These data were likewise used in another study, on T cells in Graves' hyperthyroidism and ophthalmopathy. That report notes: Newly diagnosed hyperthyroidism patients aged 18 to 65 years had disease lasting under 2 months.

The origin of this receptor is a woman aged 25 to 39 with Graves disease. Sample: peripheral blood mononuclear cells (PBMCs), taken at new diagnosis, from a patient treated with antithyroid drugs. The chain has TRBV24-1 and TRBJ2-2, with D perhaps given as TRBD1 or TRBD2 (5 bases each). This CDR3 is CATSDSGTVTGELFF. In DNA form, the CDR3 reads TGTGCCACCAGTGATTCCGGGACGGTCACCGGGGAGCTGTTTTTT.